This T cell receptor beta chain was documented in a study of cytomegalovirus exposure and HLA in healthy donors. Across the study: Per a later analysis, the roughly 700 first-cohort and under 150 validation repertoires shared one platform. Findings and limits, study-wide: Three chains linked to CMV were shown in vitro to be specific for CMV antigens. While the bulk of TCR sequences proved rare, some public TCRs turned up in many donors. Researchers counted roughly 150 TCR beta chains as cytomegalovirus-associated.

A note on this clone: Its target is not known.

TCRdb's copy holds only in-frame clones and misses some; the assay was immunoSEQ multiplex PCR. Among around 160,000 clones listed, approximately 90% were seen once. Germline V gives CDR1 KGHSH, CDR2 LQKENI. The CDR3 contains 15 residues. The V and J ends lost 0 bases and 2 bases, in that order; junction bases with no gene match: 4. This sequence originates from a man younger than 30 in good health and CMV-seronegative. The chain joins TRBV18 to TRBJ2-7; 7 nucleotides match TRBD2. The specimen was PBMCs. The CDR3 nucleotides are TGTGCCAGCTCACCACCCGGGAGGACTCCCTACGAGCAGTACTTC. This codes for CASSPPGRTPYEQYF.